This T cell receptor (beta chain) was profiled in a study of blood T cells in healthy people across ages. Using a J-beta primer mix together with a sample-barcoded 5' primer, a second PCR was run for 7 to 11 cycles. TCRdb used MiXCR to reprocess the 5' RACE reads, holding one entry per CDR3 protein. The sample includes roughly 700,000 distinct CDR3 sequences, approximately 25% of them seen just once. The individuals who served as donors were healthy Caucasians living in Russia, aged roughly 6 to 95. The CDR3 loop spans 15 amino acids. Trimming cost V 5 bases and J 7 bases; bases outside gene matches: 9. Germline assignment: CDR1 SGHTA and CDR2 FQGNSA. The sample was also linked to a second study, of T cells of mothers and their children.

This sequence originates from a boy aged 5 to 17 in good health. The sample consisted of blood. The genes are TRBV7-2 and TRBJ2-1, with 9 bases identical to TRBD2. The CDR3: CASSPREGLGNEQFF. In DNA, the CDR3 is TGTGCCAGCAGCCCGCGGGAGGGCCTAGGTAATGAGCAGTTCTTC.